These 10 T cell receptor beta chains came from one sample sequenced in a study of blood T cells in healthy people across ages. Alongside a J-beta primer mix, a sample-barcoded 5' primer served in a second PCR lasting roughly 7 to 11 cycles. One entry per CDR3 protein results from TCRdb running MiXCR on the 5' RACE reads. The profile shows some 1.8 million distinct CDR3 sequences, about two fifths of them singletons. The sample was blood. The receptor set was obtained from a human donor in good health.

This clonotype was observed a few times. The gene calls are TRBV5-1 and TRBJ2-3, with 7 bases lining up with TRBD1. The CDR3 has 15 residues. V lost 4 bases, J lost 1 base, and 6 bases stayed unmatched. The germline V gene has CDR1 SGHRS and CDR2 YFSETQ. CDR3 amino acids: CASSQGDPRTDTQYF. The CDR3 nucleotides read TGCGCCAGCAGCCAGGGGGATCCCCGCACAGATACGCAGTATTTT. Filled out from reference TRBV5-1 and TRBJ2-3, the complete variable domain reads KAGVTQTPRYLIKTRGQQVTLSCSPISGHRSVSWYQQTPGQGLQFLFEYFSETQRNKGNFPGRFSGRQFSNSRSEMNVSTLELGDSALYLCASSQGDPRTDTQYFGPGTRLTVL.

This clonotype was observed a single time. This chain links TRBV7-2 with TRBJ1-2, with D uncertain. The CDR3 consists of 15 residues. In germline, CDR1 is SGHTA, CDR2 FQGNSA. Trimming left V 5 bases short and J 0 bases short, with 13 bases between. This CDR3 reads CASSRRLEPNYGYTF. As DNA, the CDR3 is TGTGCCAGCAGCCGCCGTCTCGAACCTAACTATGGCTACACCTTC. Combining the CDR3 with reference TRBV7-2 and TRBJ1-2 gives the whole variable domain GAGVSQSPSNKVTEKGKDVELRCDPISGHTALYWYRQSLGQGLEFLIYFQGNSAPDKSGLPSDRFSAERTGGSVSTLTIQRTQQEDSAVYLCASSRRLEPNYGYTFGSGTRLTVV.

This clonotype has a handful of counts. The CDR3 DNA reads as TGTGCCAGCAGCGTAGTGGAAAGCCCCGAGCAGTTCTTC. Its protein is CASSVVESPEQFF. The chain uses TRBV9 and TRBJ2-1; D not certain. Looked up from germline, CDR1 is SGDLS and CDR2 is YYNGEE. The CDR3 loop spans 13 amino acids. Deletions cut 0 bases from V and 10 bases from J, with 11 bases between.

The V call is TRBV6-6, the J call TRBJ1-1; D unclear. The CDR3 is 13 amino acids. CDR1 and CDR2 from the germline V gene are MNHNY and SVGAGI (reference sequence). The CDR3 DNA sequence: TGTACCATCATACCACAGTCAGGAATTGAAGCTTTCTTT. Amino acid sequence: CTIIPQSGIEAFF.

The J gene is TRBJ1-2, the V gene TRBV20-1; D uncertain. Deletions cut 5 bases from V and 2 bases from J, with 12 bases between. Germline values: CDR1 DFQATT, CDR2 SNEGSKA (reference sequence). This CDR3 is built from 13 residues. The CDR3 DNA is TGCAGTGCTGGAAGGTTTGGCAACTATGGCTACACCTTC. This encodes CSAGRFGNYGYTF.

V is TRBV29-1 and J is TRBJ2-1, with 7 bases matching TRBD2. CDR1 is SQVTM, CDR2 ANQGSEA, per germline. V shed 6 bases and J 6 bases; nucleotides not matched to a gene: 11. The CDR3 totals 14 residues. The chain's CDR3 is CSVIPRAGVNEQFF. The DNA of the CDR3 is TGCAGCGTAATCCCGCGCGCGGGGGTCAATGAGCAGTTCTTC.

V gene TRBV29-1 combines with J gene TRBJ1-1, with 8 positions matching TRBD1. The CDR3 contains 13 residues. J lost 4 bases, V lost 4 bases, and 5 bases had no gene match. Germline V gene sequence: CDR1 SQVTM, CDR2 ANQGSEA. CDR3 bases: TGCAGCGTTGGCGACAGGGGCGGCACTGAAGCTTTCTTT. Translated: CSVGDRGGTEAFF.

The chain recombines TRBV20-1 with TRBJ2-1, with D possibly being TRBD2 (5 bases). The V end lost 0 bases, the J end lost 10 bases, and 7 bases lay between the germline ends. This CDR3 is 11 amino acids long. CDR1 DFQATT and CDR2 SNEGSKA come from the germline V gene (reference sequence). This CDR3 reads CSAREDWEQFF. CDR3 bases: TGCAGTGCTAGAGAGGACTGGGAGCAGTTCTTC.

This clonotype was detected a few times. In nucleotides, the CDR3 is TGTGCCACCAGCAGAGATCGTCAGTGGAACACCGGGGAGCTGTTTTTT. Translation gives CATSRDRQWNTGELFF. This chain links TRBV15 with TRBJ2-2; D gene unclear. The V gene's germline CDR1 is LNHNV and CDR2 YYDKDF (reference sequence). V lost 0 bases and J 1 base, leaving 9 bases between the germline ends. The CDR3 runs 16 residues.

The chain employs TRBV3-1 and TRBJ2-1; 12 bases agree with TRBD2. Germline V gene lookup returns CDR1 LGHDT and CDR2 YNNKEL (reference sequence). The CDR3 spans 20 residues. V lost 1 base, J lost 6 bases, and 16 bases stayed unmatched. The CDR3 region has the DNA TGTGCCAGCAGCCAAGCAAGAAGTTTAGGACTAGCGGGGATCCGCAATGAGCAGTTCTTC. This sequence encodes CASSQARSLGLAGIRNEQFF.